These 31 T cell receptor beta chains originate from one sample sequenced in a study of neoadjuvant nivolumab and ipilimumab in lung cancer. Using immunoSEQ multiplex PCR, the repertoire was profiled, and TCRdb retains in-frame clones only, with some absent. The table has approximately 26,000 clones, less than 90% seen once. The material sequenced was peripheral blood, taken before neoadjuvant nivolumab, alone or with ipilimumab. These receptor sequences come from an adult with non-small cell lung cancer.

The CDR3 is CASIQGGADYEQYF. CDR3 nucleotides: TGTGCCAGCATCCAGGGAGGGGCGGACTACGAGCAGTACTTC. The chain links TRBV6-1 to TRBJ2-7; TRBD2 matches at 7 bases. J gave up 3 bases and V 7 bases, and 9 bases lay outside the gene matches. Germline values: CDR1 MNHNS, CDR2 SASEGT. This CDR3 is 14 amino acids long.

This chain connects TRBV5-5 to TRBJ1-5; TRBD1 might be the D (5 bases). V was trimmed by 4 bases and J by 0 bases, leaving 23 bases between them. The CDR3 is 19 amino acids. Germline CDR1 is SGHKS and CDR2 is YYEKEE (reference sequence). The CDR3 DNA reads TGTGCCAGCAGCCCCGGACTTGAGGGGTTGGGATATAGCAATCAGCCCCAGCATTTT. This sequence encodes CASSPGLEGLGYSNQPQHF.

The rearrangement links TRBV2 to TRBJ2-3, with TRBD2 matching over 7 bases. J was trimmed by 5 bases and V by 7 bases; bases with no gene match: 6. The CDR3 is made up of 13 amino acids. Germline CDR1 is SNHLY and CDR2 is FYNNEI. The CDR3 is CASKQRGVDTQYF. CDR3 in DNA: TGTGCCAGCAAGCAGCGGGGCGTAGATACGCAGTATTTT.

The chain has TRBV27 and TRBJ2-7; D is possibly TRBD1 (6 bases). V was cut by 6 bases and J by 0 bases, with 12 bases left in between. Looked up from germline, CDR1 is MNHEY and CDR2 is SMNVEV (reference sequence). The CDR3 extends over 14 amino acids. The CDR3 sequence is CASRRQESSYEQYF. The CDR3 coding sequence is TGTGCCAGCAGGAGACAGGAAAGCTCCTACGAGCAGTACTTC.

This clone occurred once. This sequence joins TRBV29-1 and TRBJ1-1, with D perhaps TRBD1 (6 bases). This CDR3 spans 12 amino acids. Germline-derived CDR1 and CDR2 are SQVTM and ANQGSEA. V lost 1 base, J lost 5 bases, and 8 bases lay in between. The CDR3 nucleotides are TGCAGCGTTGAAGGGACAGTTACTGAAGCTTTCTTT. Its translation: CSVEGTVTEAFF.

The chain joins TRBV5-6 to TRBJ2-7, with D uncertain. The CDR3 extends over 12 amino acids. Trimming removed 1 base at V and 4 bases at J, with 6 bases between. The V gene's germline CDR1 is SGHDT and CDR2 YYEEEE. The CDR3 reads CASSLQKYEQYF. The CDR3 coding sequence is TGTGCCAGCAGCTTGCAGAAGTACGAGCAGTACTTC.

The chain is built from TRBV11-2 and TRBJ2-2; D unresolved. The CDR3 extends over 17 amino acids. With 0 bases removed from V and 7 bases from J, the gap between germline ends came to 18 bases. The V gene's germline CDR1 is SGHAT and CDR2 FQNNGV. The CDR3 sequence is CASSLDNPTLIRGELFF. In nucleotides, the CDR3 is TGTGCCAGCAGCTTAGATAACCCAACACTCATCCGCGGGGAGCTGTTTTTT. Full variable domain (outside the CDR3, taken from reference TRBV11-2 and TRBJ2-2): EAGVAQSPRYKIIEKRQSVAFWCNPISGHATLYWYQQILGQGPKLLIQFQNNGVVDDSQLPKDRFSAERLKGVDSTLKIQPAKLEDSAVYLCASSLDNPTLIRGELFFGEGSRLTVL.

The CDR3 reads CASSFPTGVYGYTF. As DNA, the CDR3 is TGTGCCAGCAGCTTTCCGACAGGGGTCTATGGCTACACCTTC. The chain couples TRBV5-4 to TRBJ1-2; 8 bases line up with TRBD1. The J segment lost 4 bases and the V segment lost 2 bases, leaving 4 bases of the junction unmatched. The CDR3 is made up of 14 amino acids. Germline lookup yields CDR1 SGHNT and CDR2 YYREEE (reference sequence).

The rearrangement joins TRBV5-1 to TRBJ2-5; D gene unclear. CDR1 SGHRS and CDR2 YFSETQ come from the germline V gene. The CDR3 consists of 12 residues. Deletions cut 6 bases from V and 0 bases from J, with 6 bases between. The CDR3 is CASIGNQETQYF. For the CDR3, the DNA is TGCGCCAGCATAGGTAACCAAGAGACCCAGTACTTC.

The sample holds one count of this clone. The genes are TRBV11-2 and TRBJ2-1; D is uncertain. The V end lost 3 bases, the J end lost 10 bases, and 4 bases lay between the germline ends. This CDR3 is built from 10 residues. Germline V gene lookup returns CDR1 SGHAT and CDR2 FQNNGV. The CDR3 loop reads CASSLGEQFF. The DNA of the CDR3 is TGTGCCAGCAGCTTGGGGGAGCAGTTCTTC.

The V gene is TRBV5-4, the J gene TRBJ1-2; D gene ambiguous. CDR1 and CDR2 (germline): SGHNT, YYREEE (reference sequence). The length of the CDR3 is 15 residues. V gave up 7 bases and J gave up 3 bases, with 19 bases separating them. The CDR3 here is CASRLGRNRDYGYTF. DNA of the CDR3: TGTGCCAGCCGATTAGGCCGCAATCGGGACTATGGCTACACCTTC.

The V and J genes are TRBV10-3 and TRBJ1-1; D unresolved. The CDR3 loop spans 15 amino acids. V lost 5 bases and J 1 base, leaving 14 bases between the germline ends. Germline V lookup: CDR1 ENHRY, CDR2 SYGVKD. CDR3 nucleotides: TGTGCCATCAGTCCAAACCCGACGGAGAACACTGAAGCTTTCTTT. Protein product: CAISPNPTENTEAFF.

The rearrangement uses TRBV5-1 and TRBJ1-6, with 12 bases identical to TRBD1. This CDR3 region has 16 residues. V shed 3 bases and J 8 bases; nucleotides not matched to a gene: 6. Germline values: CDR1 SGHRS, CDR2 YFSETQ. The CDR3 nucleotides are TGCGCCAGCAGCTCCCTGGGACAGGGGGCATATTCACCCCTCCACTTT. Encoded protein: CASSSLGQGAYSPLHF.

The chain recombines TRBV11-2 with TRBJ2-5; a possible D gene is TRBD2 (5 bases). The germline CDR1 and CDR2 sequences are SGHAT and FQNNGV. Trimming stripped 0 bases from V and 7 bases from J, with 21 bases between. CDR3 length equals 17 residues. The CDR3 DNA reads as TGTGCCAGCAGCTTAGACAACCCTAAGGGAGCTCCGGGGACCCAGTACTTC. Protein product: CASSLDNPKGAPGTQYF.

The chain combines TRBV20-1 with TRBJ1-1; a possible D gene is TRBD1 (5 bases). The CDR3 sequence is 11 residues long. Germline CDR1 reads DFQATT; CDR2 reads SNEGSKA (reference sequence). V was shortened by 5 bases and J by 6 bases, with 10 bases between the two germline ends. In DNA, the CDR3 is TGCAGTGCTGCGCAGGGTGCTGAAGCTTTCTTT. Translation gives CSAAQGAEAFF.

This clone was observed a single time. The CDR3 DNA reads TGCAGCGTTGTCCCTTGGGAGGGGACCCAAGAGACCCAGTACTTC. Translated: CSVVPWEGTQETQYF. This sequence joins TRBV29-1 and TRBJ2-5, with TRBD2 identical over 7 bases. Germline trimming cut 4 bases from V and 1 base from J; bases unmatched to any gene: 9. The CDR3 is 15 residues long. Germline V gene lookup returns CDR1 SQVTM and CDR2 ANQGSEA.

The V gene is TRBV7-6, the J gene TRBJ2-1; a possible D gene is TRBD1 (6 bases). This CDR3 contains 13 residues. The V and J ends lost 5 bases and 10 bases respectively, with 15 bases between them. Germline lookup yields CDR1 SGHVS and CDR2 FNYEAQ. The CDR3 here is CASSLEQGREQFF. DNA of the CDR3: TGTGCCAGCAGCCTAGAACAGGGAAGGGAGCAGTTCTTC.

This chain connects TRBV11-2 to TRBJ1-1, with D perhaps matching TRBD1 (5 bases). V was shortened by 3 bases and J by 6 bases, with 14 bases between the two germline ends. Germline lookup yields CDR1 SGHAT and CDR2 FQNNGV. The CDR3 consists of 14 residues. The CDR3 loop is CASSFPQWGAEAFF. CDR3 nucleotide sequence: TGTGCCAGCAGCTTCCCACAATGGGGGGCTGAAGCTTTCTTT.

This sequence joins TRBV11-1 and TRBJ1-1, with D tentatively TRBD1 (5 bases). The CDR3 extends over 14 amino acids. Trimming removed 2 bases from V and 0 bases from J, with 7 bases in between. Germline CDR1 is SGHAT and CDR2 is FQDESV (reference sequence). CDR3 loop: CASSLPGVNTEAFF. The CDR3 DNA follows: TGTGCCAGCAGCTTACCGGGGGTGAACACTGAAGCTTTCTTT. Using reference TRBV11-1 and TRBJ1-1 for the parts outside the CDR3, the full variable domain is EAEVAQSPRYKITEKSQAVAFWCDPISGHATLYWYRQILGQGPELLVQFQDESVVDDSQLPKDRFSAERLKGVDSTLKIQPAELGDSAMYLCASSLPGVNTEAFFGQGTRLTVV.

J is TRBJ2-3 and V is TRBV5-8; D not certain. Germline CDR1 is SGHTS and CDR2 is YDEGEE. This CDR3 spans 16 amino acids. The germline V and J ends were trimmed by 0 bases and 2 bases, with 13 bases remaining between them. The CDR3 DNA reads as TGTGCCAGCAGCTTGGCATACAGTACGGCCACAGATACGCAGTATTTT. It is translated as CASSLAYSTATDTQYF. Full variable domain (remainder filled in from reference TRBV5-8 and TRBJ2-3): EAGVTQSPTHLIKTRGQQATLRCSPISGHTSVYWYQQALGLGLQFLLWYDEGEERNRGNFPPRFSGRQFPNYSSELNVNALELEDSALYLCASSLAYSTATDTQYFGPGTRLTVL.

This chain uses TRBV18 with TRBJ1-1; 10 bases line up with TRBD1. V was clipped by 1 base and J by 1 base; unmatched bases: 0. Germline V gene sequence: CDR1 KGHSH, CDR2 LQKENI. This CDR3 is 15 amino acids long. The CDR3 region is CASSPRDRGNTEAFF. The CDR3 nucleotides are TGTGCCAGCTCACCACGGGACAGGGGGAACACTGAAGCTTTCTTT. The entire variable domain, with the rest obtained from reference TRBV18 and TRBJ1-1, is as follows: NAGVMQNPRHLVRRRGQEARLRCSPMKGHSHVYWYRQLPEEGLKFMVYLQKENIIDESGMPKERFSAEFPKEGPSILRIQQVVRGDSAAYFCASSPRDRGNTEAFFGQGTRLTVV.

The gene calls are TRBV4-3 and TRBJ1-5, with D hard to call. Between the trimmed V and J ends, which lost 5 bases and 5 bases, there was a span of 10 bases. The germline V gene has CDR1 LGHNA and CDR2 YSLEER. The CDR3 consists of 13 residues. This CDR3 reads CASSTVAYQPQHF. The CDR3 nucleotides read TGCGCCAGCAGCACCGTAGCCTATCAGCCCCAGCATTTT.

The J gene is TRBJ1-1, the V gene TRBV19; D is uncertain. V gave up 1 base and J gave up 8 bases, with 11 bases separating them. The germline CDR1 and CDR2 sequences are LNHDA and SQIVND (reference sequence). The CDR3 spans 13 residues. The CDR3 reads CASSIVPRQEAFF. In DNA form, the CDR3 reads TGTGCCAGTAGTATAGTTCCACGACAAGAAGCTTTCTTT.

The chain is built from TRBV16 and TRBJ1-1, with D unresolved. This CDR3 contains 15 residues. The V end lost 0 bases, the J end lost 3 bases, and 11 bases lay between the germline ends. Germline CDR1 reads KGHSY; CDR2 reads FQNENV. Written as DNA, the CDR3 is TGTGCCAGCAGCCAATCCGGAGGGTTGGACACTGAAGCTTTCTTT. Translated, it gives CASSQSGGLDTEAFF.

The chain carries TRBV4-1 and TRBJ2-1, with 13 bases lining up with TRBD2. The CDR3 totals 15 residues. Germline assignment: CDR1 MGHRA and CDR2 YSYEKL. J gave up 8 bases and V 3 bases, and 4 bases lay outside the gene matches. This CDR3 reads CASSQTSGGLYEQFF. DNA for the CDR3: TGCGCCAGCAGCCAGACTAGCGGGGGGCTATATGAGCAGTTCTTC.

The V gene is TRBV15, the J gene TRBJ1-1, with a weak D call TRBD1 (5 bases). V dropped 0 bases and J dropped 1 base, with 9 bases sitting between them. The CDR3 runs 15 residues. Germline V gene sequence: CDR1 LNHNV, CDR2 YYDKDF (reference sequence). The CDR3 DNA is TGTGCCACCAGCAGAGATCTGGGGCGGAACACTGAAGCTTTCTTT. Amino acid sequence: CATSRDLGRNTEAFF. Complete variable domain (other parts from reference TRBV15 and TRBJ1-1): DAMVIQNPRYQVTQFGKPVTLSCSQTLNHNVMYWYQQKSSQAPKLLFHYYDKDFNNEADTPDNFQSRRPNTSFCFLDIRSPGLGDTAMYLCATSRDLGRNTEAFFGQGTRLTVV.

In this sample, this clone turned up once. CDR3 nucleotide sequence: TGTGCCAGCTCACCAAAAGGACTCCCTCGGGGGGCCAACGTCCTGACTTTC. Translation gives CASSPKGLPRGANVLTF. This chain uses TRBV18 with TRBJ2-6; maybe TRBD2 (5 bases). V was cut by 2 bases and J by 4 bases, with 15 bases left in between. CDR3 size: 17 residues. The germline gives CDR1 KGHSH, CDR2 LQKENI.

This clone was picked up a small number of times. The chain links TRBV5-6 to TRBJ1-6; TRBD1 matches 7 bases. The CDR3 is 17 residues long. Per germline, CDR1 SGHDT and CDR2 YYEEEE. Germline trimming cut 5 bases from V and 7 bases from J; bases unmatched to any gene: 15. CDR3: CASRANRGLTSNSPLHF. For the CDR3, the DNA is TGTGCCAGCAGAGCCAACAGGGGCCTCACCTCAAATTCACCCCTCCACTTT.

The chain carries TRBV28 and TRBJ1-3; D gene ambiguous. Trimming cost V 6 bases and J 3 bases, with 15 bases left between them. This CDR3 comprises 15 residues. Germline CDR1 and CDR2: MDHEN and SYDVKM. The CDR3 is CASRLSLLRGNTIYF. CDR3 sequence (DNA): TGTGCCAGCAGATTGAGCCTGCTACGTGGAAACACCATATATTTT.

The rearrangement joins TRBV5-6 to TRBJ1-5; a weak D match, TRBD1 (5 bases). The V gene lost 1 base and the J gene lost 2 bases, with 7 bases spanning the gap. Looked up from germline, CDR1 is SGHDT and CDR2 is YYEEEE. This CDR3 has 14 residues. In DNA, the CDR3 is TGTGCCAGCAGCTTGACGGGGGGCAATCAGCCCCAGCATTTT. Translating gives CASSLTGGNQPQHF. The whole variable domain, remainder taken from reference TRBV5-6 and TRBJ1-5, is DAGVTQSPTHLIKTRGQQVTLRCSPKSGHDTVSWYQQALGQGPQFIFQYYEEEERQRGNFPDRFSGHQFPNYSSELNVNALLLGDSALYLCASSLTGGNQPQHFGDGTRLSIL.

The chain combines TRBV28 with TRBJ1-6; D is ambiguous. The V end was cut by 2 bases, the J end by 7 bases, with 9 bases between. The CDR3 is 14 amino acids. The germline CDR1 and CDR2 sequences are MDHEN and SYDVKM. CDR3 amino acids: CASSLIGRNSPLHF. The CDR3 DNA reads TGTGCCAGCAGTTTAATAGGGCGGAATTCACCCCTCCACTTT.